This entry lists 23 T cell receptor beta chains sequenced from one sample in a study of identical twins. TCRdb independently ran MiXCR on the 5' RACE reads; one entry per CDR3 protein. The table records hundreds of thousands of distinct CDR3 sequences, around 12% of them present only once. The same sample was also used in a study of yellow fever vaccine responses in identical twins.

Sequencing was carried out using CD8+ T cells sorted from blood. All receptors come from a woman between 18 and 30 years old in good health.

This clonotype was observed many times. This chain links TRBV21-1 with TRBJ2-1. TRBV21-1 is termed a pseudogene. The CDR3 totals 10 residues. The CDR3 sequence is CASAYNEQFF. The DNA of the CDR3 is TGTGCCAGTGCTTACAATGAGCAGTTCTTC.

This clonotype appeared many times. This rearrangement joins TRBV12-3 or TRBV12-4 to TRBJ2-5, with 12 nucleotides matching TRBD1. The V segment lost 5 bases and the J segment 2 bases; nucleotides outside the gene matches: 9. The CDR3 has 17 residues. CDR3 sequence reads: CASSPWDRGLFQETQYF. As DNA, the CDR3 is TGTGCCAGCAGTCCCTGGGACAGGGGGCTCTTTCAAGAGACCCAGTACTTC.

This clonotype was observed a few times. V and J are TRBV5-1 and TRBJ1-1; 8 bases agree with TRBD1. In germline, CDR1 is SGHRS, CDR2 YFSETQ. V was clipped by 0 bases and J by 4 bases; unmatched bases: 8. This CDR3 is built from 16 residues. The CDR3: CASSLAGGVGLTEAFF. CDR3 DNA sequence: TGCGCCAGCAGCTTGGCAGGGGGCGTGGGGCTCACTGAAGCTTTCTTT.

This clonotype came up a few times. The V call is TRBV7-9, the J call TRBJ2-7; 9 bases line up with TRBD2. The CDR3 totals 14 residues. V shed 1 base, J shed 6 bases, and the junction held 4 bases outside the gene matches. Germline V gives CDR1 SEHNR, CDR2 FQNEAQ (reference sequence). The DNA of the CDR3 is TGTGCCAGCAGCTTAGTAGCGGGAGCTCTCGAGCAGTACTTC. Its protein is CASSLVAGALEQYF.

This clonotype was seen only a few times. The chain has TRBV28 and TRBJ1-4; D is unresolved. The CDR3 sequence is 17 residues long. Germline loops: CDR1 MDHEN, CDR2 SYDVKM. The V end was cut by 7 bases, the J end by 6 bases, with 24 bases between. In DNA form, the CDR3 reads TGTGCCAGCACCCGGATTGCTACGGGTCATCTTTATGAAAAACTGTTTTTT. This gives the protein CASTRIATGHLYEKLFF.

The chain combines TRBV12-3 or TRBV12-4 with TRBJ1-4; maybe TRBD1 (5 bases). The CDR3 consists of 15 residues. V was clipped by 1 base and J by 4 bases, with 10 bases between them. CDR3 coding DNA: TGTGCCAGCAGTTTAGGCCAGGGTGGTAATGAAAAACTGTTTTTT. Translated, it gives CASSLGQGGNEKLFF.

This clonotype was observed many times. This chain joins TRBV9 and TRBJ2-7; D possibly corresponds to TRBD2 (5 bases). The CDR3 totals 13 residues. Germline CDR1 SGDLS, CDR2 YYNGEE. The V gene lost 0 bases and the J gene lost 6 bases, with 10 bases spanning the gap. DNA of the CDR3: TGTGCCAGCAGCGTAGGGTGGGCGGGCGAGCAGTACTTC. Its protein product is CASSVGWAGEQYF.

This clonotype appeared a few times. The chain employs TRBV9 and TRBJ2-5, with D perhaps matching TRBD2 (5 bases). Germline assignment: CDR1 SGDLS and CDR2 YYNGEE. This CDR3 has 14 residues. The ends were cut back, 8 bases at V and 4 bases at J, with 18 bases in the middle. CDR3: CASGGWATGETQYF. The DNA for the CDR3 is TGTGCCAGTGGCGGGTGGGCCACTGGAGAGACCCAGTACTTC.

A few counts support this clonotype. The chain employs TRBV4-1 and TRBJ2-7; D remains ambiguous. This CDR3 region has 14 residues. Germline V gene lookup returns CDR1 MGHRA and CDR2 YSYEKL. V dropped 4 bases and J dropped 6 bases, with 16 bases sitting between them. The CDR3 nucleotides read TGCGCCAGCAGCCCTTATGGATCGGCTAGCGAGCAGTACGTC. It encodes CASSPYGSASEQYV.

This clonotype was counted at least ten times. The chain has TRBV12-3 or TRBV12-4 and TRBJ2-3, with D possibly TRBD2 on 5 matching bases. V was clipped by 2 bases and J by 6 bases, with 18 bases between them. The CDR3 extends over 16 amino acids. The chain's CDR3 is CASSLRTGRSDDTQYF. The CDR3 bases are TGTGCCAGCAGTTTAAGGACTGGACGTAGTGATGATACGCAGTATTTT.

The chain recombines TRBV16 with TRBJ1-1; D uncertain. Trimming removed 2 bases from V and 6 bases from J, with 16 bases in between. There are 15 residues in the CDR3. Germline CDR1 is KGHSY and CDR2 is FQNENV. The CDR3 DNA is TGTGCCAGCAGCCAAATCCCAGGCTACTCCCCTGAAGCTTTCTTT. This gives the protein CASSQIPGYSPEAFF.

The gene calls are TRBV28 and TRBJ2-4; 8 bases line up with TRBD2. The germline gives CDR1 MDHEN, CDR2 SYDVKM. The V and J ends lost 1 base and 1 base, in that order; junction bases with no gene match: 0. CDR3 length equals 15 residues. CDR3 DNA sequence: TGTGCCAGCAGTTTATTAGCGGGGGCCAAAAACATTCAGTACTTC. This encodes CASSLLAGAKNIQYF.

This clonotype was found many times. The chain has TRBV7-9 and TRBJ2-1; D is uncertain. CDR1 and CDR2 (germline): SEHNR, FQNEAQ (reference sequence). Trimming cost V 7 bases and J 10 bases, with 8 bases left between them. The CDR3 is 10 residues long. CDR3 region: CASMGGEQFF. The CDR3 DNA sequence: TGTGCCAGCATGGGTGGCGAGCAGTTCTTC.

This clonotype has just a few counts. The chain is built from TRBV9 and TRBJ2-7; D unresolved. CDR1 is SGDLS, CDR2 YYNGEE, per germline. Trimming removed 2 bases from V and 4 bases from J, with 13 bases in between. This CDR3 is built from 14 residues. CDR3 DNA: TGTGCCAGCAGCGTTACCGGTTCTCCTTACGAGCAGTACTTC. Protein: CASSVTGSPYEQYF.

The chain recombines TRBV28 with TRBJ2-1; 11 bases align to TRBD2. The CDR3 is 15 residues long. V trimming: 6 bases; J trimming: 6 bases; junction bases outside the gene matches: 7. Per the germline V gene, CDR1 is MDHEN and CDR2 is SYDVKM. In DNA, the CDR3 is TGTGCCAGCAGCCGACTAGCGGGGAGCTCCAATGAGCAGTTCTTC. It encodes CASSRLAGSSNEQFF.

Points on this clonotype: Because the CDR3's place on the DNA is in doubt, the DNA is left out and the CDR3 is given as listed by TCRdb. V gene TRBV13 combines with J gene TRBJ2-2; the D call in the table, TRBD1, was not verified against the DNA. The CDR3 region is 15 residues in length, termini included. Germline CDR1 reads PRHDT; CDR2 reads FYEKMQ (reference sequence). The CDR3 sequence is CASRYRGRTGELFFF.

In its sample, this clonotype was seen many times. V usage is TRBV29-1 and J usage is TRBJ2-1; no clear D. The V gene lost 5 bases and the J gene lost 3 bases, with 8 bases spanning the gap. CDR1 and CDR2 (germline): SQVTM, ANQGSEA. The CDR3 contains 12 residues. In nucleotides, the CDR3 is TGCAGCGTTCCGTACAGCTACAATGAGCAGTTCTTC. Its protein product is CSVPYSYNEQFF.

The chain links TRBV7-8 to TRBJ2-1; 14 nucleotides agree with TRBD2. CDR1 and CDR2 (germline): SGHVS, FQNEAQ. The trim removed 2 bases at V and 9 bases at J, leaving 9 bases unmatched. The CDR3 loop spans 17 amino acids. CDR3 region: CASSLYRLAGGRSEQFF. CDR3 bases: TGTGCCAGCAGCTTATACCGACTAGCGGGGGGGAGGAGTGAGCAGTTCTTC.

The CDR3 region has the DNA TGTGCCAGCTCACCAAAGAGACAGAAGCAAGAGACCCAGTACTTC. This sequence encodes CASSPKRQKQETQYF. The rearrangement uses TRBV18 and TRBJ2-5; the D gene is possibly TRBD1 (5 bases). The CDR3 contains 15 residues. V was shortened by 2 bases and J by 2 bases, with 12 bases between the two germline ends. Germline V gene lookup returns CDR1 KGHSH and CDR2 LQKENI.

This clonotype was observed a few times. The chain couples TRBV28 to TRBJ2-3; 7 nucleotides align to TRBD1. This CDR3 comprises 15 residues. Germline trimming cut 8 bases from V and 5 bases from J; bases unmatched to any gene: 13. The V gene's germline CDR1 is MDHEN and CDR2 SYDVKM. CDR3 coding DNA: TGTGCCAGCCCACCCGCGCAGGGGGTGATAGATACGCAGTATTTT. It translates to CASPPAQGVIDTQYF.

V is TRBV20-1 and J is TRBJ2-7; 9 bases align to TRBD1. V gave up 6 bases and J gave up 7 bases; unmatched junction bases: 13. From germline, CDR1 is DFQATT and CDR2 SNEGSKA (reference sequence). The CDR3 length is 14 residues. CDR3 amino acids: CSATSPGQGDEQYF. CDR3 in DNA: TGCAGTGCCACATCCCCGGGACAGGGTGATGAGCAGTACTTC.

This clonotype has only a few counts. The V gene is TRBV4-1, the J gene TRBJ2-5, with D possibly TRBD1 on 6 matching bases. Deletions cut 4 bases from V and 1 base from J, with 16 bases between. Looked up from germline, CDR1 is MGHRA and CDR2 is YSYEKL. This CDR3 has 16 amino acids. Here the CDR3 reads CASSPSDLGAQETQYF. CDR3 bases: TGCGCCAGCAGCCCCTCCGACTTGGGGGCCCAAGAGACCCAGTACTTC.

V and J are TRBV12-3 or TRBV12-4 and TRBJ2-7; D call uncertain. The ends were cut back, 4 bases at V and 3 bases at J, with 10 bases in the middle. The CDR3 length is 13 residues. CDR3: CASSYGFSYEQYF. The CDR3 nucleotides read TGTGCCAGCAGTTACGGTTTTAGCTACGAGCAGTACTTC.